Below, 22 T cell receptor beta chains from the same sample are listed, as sequenced in a study of OX40 agonist ivuxolimab in advanced cancers. Measured with immunoSEQ multiplex PCR; TCRdb has only the in-frame clones, and not every one. Counted here are under 85,000 clones, around 86% occurring once; the ten biggest clones make up under 3.5%. This material consisted of CD4+ or CD8+ T cells sorted from blood, taken in a trial of the OX40 agonist ivuxolimab. The receptors were sampled from an adult with an advanced solid tumor such as melanoma, head and neck, liver or kidney cancer.

The chain couples TRBV30 to TRBJ1-2; unclear D gene. V shed 6 bases and J shed 4 bases, with 15 bases lying between them. CDR3 length: 13 residues. Germline loops: CDR1 GTSNPN, CDR2 SVGIG (reference sequence). The CDR3 nucleotides read TGTGCCTGTCCAGCAGGTTCAAGCTATGGCTACACCTTC. Amino acids: CACPAGSSYGYTF.

The gene calls are TRBV29-1 and TRBJ2-7; D may be TRBD1 (5 bases). Between the trimmed V and J ends, which lost 1 base and 2 bases, there was a span of 6 bases. There are 12 residues in the CDR3. Germline V lookup: CDR1 SQVTM, CDR2 ANQGSEA. The chain's CDR3 is CSVEGTTYEQYF. The CDR3 DNA reads TGCAGCGTTGAAGGGACAACCTACGAGCAGTACTTC.

The chain is built from TRBV7-6 and TRBJ2-5; D not certain. The CDR3 extends over 14 amino acids. The ends were cut back, 5 bases at V and 5 bases at J, with 15 bases in the middle. Germline V gene sequence: CDR1 SGHVS, CDR2 FNYEAQ. The CDR3 nucleotides read TGTGCCAGCAGCCCCCGGAATTTCGGGGAGACCCAGTACTTC. This encodes CASSPRNFGETQYF.

This clone was detected only a few times. V and J are TRBV4-3 and TRBJ2-5, with 7 bases aligning to TRBD2. Germline V CDR1 and CDR2: LGHNA, YSLEER. The J segment lost 3 bases and the V segment lost 2 bases, leaving 6 bases of the junction unmatched. The CDR3 covers 15 residues. In nucleotides, the CDR3 is TGCGCCAGCAGCCAATCCGGGACTAACGAAGAGACCCAGTACTTC. It codes for CASSQSGTNEETQYF.

CDR3: CASREGPEPYNEQFF. CDR3 coding DNA: TGTGCCAGCAGGGAGGGACCGGAGCCCTACAATGAGCAGTTCTTC. The V call is TRBV2, the J call TRBJ2-1; tentative D call: TRBD2 (6 bases). Trimming removed 6 bases at V and 2 bases at J, with 14 bases between. CDR3 length equals 15 residues. Germline V gene sequence: CDR1 SNHLY, CDR2 FYNNEI. The entire variable domain, with the rest obtained from reference TRBV2 and TRBJ2-1, is as follows: EPEVTQTPSHQVTQMGQEVILRCVPISNHLYFYWYRQILGQKVEFLVSFYNNEISEKSEIFDDQFSVERPDGSNFTLKIRSTKLEDSAMYFCASREGPEPYNEQFFGPGTRLTVL.

The chain links TRBV5-6 to TRBJ2-2, with 7 nucleotides matching TRBD1. The length of the CDR3 is 15 residues. Germline loops: CDR1 SGHDT, CDR2 YYEEEE. Trimming at V came to 1 base and at J to 3 bases, leaving 3 bases not matched to a gene. CDR3 sequence: CASSLRDRDTGELFF. The CDR3 nucleotides read TGTGCCAGCAGCTTGAGAGACAGGGACACCGGGGAGCTGTTTTTT.

The chain joins TRBV5-1 to TRBJ2-7, with D unresolved. The V gene lost 3 bases and the J gene lost 2 bases, with 12 bases spanning the gap. The CDR3 totals 14 residues. The germline CDR1 and CDR2 sequences are SGHRS and YFSETQ. CDR3 in DNA: TGCGCCAGCAGCTCCCACGACACGGCCTACGAGCAGTACTTC. Protein sequence: CASSSHDTAYEQYF.

The J gene is TRBJ1-1, the V gene TRBV7-9; no reliable D call. Germline CDR1 SEHNR, CDR2 FQNEAQ (reference sequence). With 2 bases removed from V and 2 bases from J, the gap between germline ends came to 9 bases. The CDR3 is made up of 14 amino acids. The CDR3 coding sequence is TGTGCCAGCAGCTTAAATCCCCAAAACACTGAAGCTTTCTTT. Amino acid sequence: CASSLNPQNTEAFF.

The CDR3, as DNA: TGTGCCAGCAGCGTAGAAGTGTGGGAGACCCAGTACTTC. Its protein is CASSVEVWETQYF. The gene calls are TRBV9 and TRBJ2-5; no clear D. Germline CDR1 and CDR2: SGDLS and YYNGEE. There are 13 residues in the CDR3. V was clipped by 0 bases and J by 5 bases, with 8 bases between them.

This chain uses TRBV12-5 with TRBJ2-1, with 10 bases lining up with TRBD2. The germline V gene has CDR1 LGHNT and CDR2 FRNRAP. This CDR3 has 14 amino acids. V lost 10 bases, J lost 9 bases, and 12 bases stayed unmatched. CDR3 in amino acids: CATKRGTSVREQFF. CDR3 DNA sequence: TGTGCTACAAAAAGGGGGACTAGCGTCCGTGAGCAGTTCTTC.

This chain connects TRBV11-3 to TRBJ2-3; 10 bases map to TRBD2. This CDR3 comprises 15 residues. V trimming: 4 bases; J trimming: 1 base; junction bases outside the gene matches: 2. The V gene's germline CDR1 is SGHNT and CDR2 YENEEA. CDR3 sequence: CASSSSGGGTDTQYF. The CDR3 DNA is TGTGCCAGCAGCTCGAGCGGGGGGGGCACAGATACGCAGTATTTT.

A few counts support this clone. J is TRBJ1-1 and V is TRBV29-1; possibly TRBD1 for D (5 bases). The CDR3 is 11 residues long. Per the germline V gene, CDR1 is SQVTM and CDR2 is ANQGSEA. Trimming pared 5 bases from V and 5 bases from J, leaving 9 bases between. The CDR3 coding sequence is TGCAGCGTTCAAAGGGGTACTGAAGCTTTCTTT. This sequence encodes CSVQRGTEAFF.

The genes are TRBV28 and TRBJ1-2; D possibly corresponds to TRBD1 (5 bases). This CDR3 has 13 amino acids. V lost 6 bases, J lost 1 base, and 9 bases lay in between. CDR1 and CDR2 from the germline V gene are MDHEN and SYDVKM. The CDR3 DNA reads as TGTGCCAGCAGCCAGGGTAGTAACTATGGCTACACCTTC. It encodes CASSQGSNYGYTF.

V gene TRBV18 combines with J gene TRBJ2-1; perhaps TRBD2 as D (6 bases). The length of the CDR3 is 17 residues. Trimming stripped 6 bases from V and 0 bases from J, with 18 bases between. CDR1 is KGHSH, CDR2 LQKENI, per germline. CDR3 amino acids: CASSPGSGKSSYNEQFF. The CDR3 coding sequence is TGTGCCAGCTCCCCGGGTAGCGGAAAAAGCTCCTACAATGAGCAGTTCTTC.

The genes are TRBV11-1 and TRBJ1-4; D might be TRBD1 (5 bases). Trimming removed 5 bases from V and 12 bases from J, with 19 bases in between. The CDR3 length is 14 residues. CDR1 SGHAT and CDR2 FQDESV come from the germline V gene (reference sequence). CDR3 amino acids: CASSARGSGKELFF. CDR3 nucleotide sequence: TGTGCCAGCAGCGCTCGGGGCTCCGGAAAGGAACTGTTTTTT.

This CDR3 is CASSYLGGRGYGYTF. The DNA for the CDR3 is TGTGCCAGCAGTTACTTGGGGGGGCGAGGCTATGGCTACACCTTC. This sequence joins TRBV6-5 and TRBJ1-2; TRBD1 might be the D (6 bases). This CDR3 spans 15 amino acids. V dropped 1 base and J dropped 4 bases, with 13 bases sitting between them. Germline loops: CDR1 MNHEY, CDR2 SVGAGI.

The rearrangement joins TRBV28 to TRBJ1-1; D perhaps matches TRBD1 (6 bases). Looked up from germline, CDR1 is MDHEN and CDR2 is SYDVKM. The V end was cut by 6 bases, the J end by 10 bases, with 24 bases between. The length of the CDR3 is 15 residues. CDR3 bases: TGTGCCAGCAGCCTAGTACAGGGAGGATCTGGAGGAGCTTTCTTT. Amino acid sequence: CASSLVQGGSGGAFF.

V usage is TRBV4-3 and J usage is TRBJ1-6; tentative D call: TRBD1 (6 bases). Between the trimmed V and J ends, which lost 2 bases and 7 bases, there was a span of 12 bases. Germline V lookup: CDR1 LGHNA, CDR2 YSLEER. The CDR3 length is 15 residues. The CDR3 sequence: CASSQSTGPNSPLHF. The CDR3 DNA sequence: TGCGCCAGCAGCCAAAGTACAGGGCCAAATTCACCCCTCCACTTT.

The chain recombines TRBV19 with TRBJ2-7, with D possibly TRBD1 on 6 matching bases. The ends were cut back, 5 bases at V and 2 bases at J, with 19 bases in the middle. The CDR3 is 16 amino acids. Germline CDR1 is LNHDA and CDR2 is SQIVND (reference sequence). The CDR3 reads CASSAPGTIPPYEQYF. Here the CDR3 DNA reads TGTGCCAGTAGTGCACCGGGGACAATCCCCCCCTACGAGCAGTACTTC.

This clone was recorded at least ten times. The CDR3 region has the DNA TGTGCCAGCAGGGACAGGGAAGCGAACACTGAAGCTTTCTTT. Its translation: CASRDREANTEAFF. The chain recombines TRBV6-4 with TRBJ1-1; 8 nucleotides match TRBD1. Per the germline V gene, CDR1 is MRHNA and CDR2 is SNTAGT. The CDR3 is made up of 14 amino acids. Trimming at V came to 6 bases and at J to 1 base, leaving 4 bases not matched to a gene.

The chain uses TRBV5-6 and TRBJ2-3, with TRBD1 identical over 9 bases. The CDR3 runs 16 residues. V trimming: 2 bases; J trimming: 6 bases; junction bases outside the gene matches: 10. CDR1 and CDR2 from the germline V gene are SGHDT and YYEEEE. The CDR3 is CASSFNSGTGTDTQYF. The CDR3 coding sequence is TGTGCCAGCAGCTTTAATTCCGGGACAGGGACGGATACGCAGTATTTT.

This clone has a handful of counts. The rearrangement links TRBV10-3 to TRBJ2-1; 7 bases are a match to TRBD1. Germline CDR1 is ENHRY and CDR2 is SYGVKD. With V trimmed by 6 bases and J by 5 bases, 1 base remained unmatched. The CDR3 is 12 residues long. Here the CDR3 reads CAIRTGNNEQFF. The CDR3 DNA reads as TGTGCCATCAGGACAGGGAACAATGAGCAGTTCTTC.